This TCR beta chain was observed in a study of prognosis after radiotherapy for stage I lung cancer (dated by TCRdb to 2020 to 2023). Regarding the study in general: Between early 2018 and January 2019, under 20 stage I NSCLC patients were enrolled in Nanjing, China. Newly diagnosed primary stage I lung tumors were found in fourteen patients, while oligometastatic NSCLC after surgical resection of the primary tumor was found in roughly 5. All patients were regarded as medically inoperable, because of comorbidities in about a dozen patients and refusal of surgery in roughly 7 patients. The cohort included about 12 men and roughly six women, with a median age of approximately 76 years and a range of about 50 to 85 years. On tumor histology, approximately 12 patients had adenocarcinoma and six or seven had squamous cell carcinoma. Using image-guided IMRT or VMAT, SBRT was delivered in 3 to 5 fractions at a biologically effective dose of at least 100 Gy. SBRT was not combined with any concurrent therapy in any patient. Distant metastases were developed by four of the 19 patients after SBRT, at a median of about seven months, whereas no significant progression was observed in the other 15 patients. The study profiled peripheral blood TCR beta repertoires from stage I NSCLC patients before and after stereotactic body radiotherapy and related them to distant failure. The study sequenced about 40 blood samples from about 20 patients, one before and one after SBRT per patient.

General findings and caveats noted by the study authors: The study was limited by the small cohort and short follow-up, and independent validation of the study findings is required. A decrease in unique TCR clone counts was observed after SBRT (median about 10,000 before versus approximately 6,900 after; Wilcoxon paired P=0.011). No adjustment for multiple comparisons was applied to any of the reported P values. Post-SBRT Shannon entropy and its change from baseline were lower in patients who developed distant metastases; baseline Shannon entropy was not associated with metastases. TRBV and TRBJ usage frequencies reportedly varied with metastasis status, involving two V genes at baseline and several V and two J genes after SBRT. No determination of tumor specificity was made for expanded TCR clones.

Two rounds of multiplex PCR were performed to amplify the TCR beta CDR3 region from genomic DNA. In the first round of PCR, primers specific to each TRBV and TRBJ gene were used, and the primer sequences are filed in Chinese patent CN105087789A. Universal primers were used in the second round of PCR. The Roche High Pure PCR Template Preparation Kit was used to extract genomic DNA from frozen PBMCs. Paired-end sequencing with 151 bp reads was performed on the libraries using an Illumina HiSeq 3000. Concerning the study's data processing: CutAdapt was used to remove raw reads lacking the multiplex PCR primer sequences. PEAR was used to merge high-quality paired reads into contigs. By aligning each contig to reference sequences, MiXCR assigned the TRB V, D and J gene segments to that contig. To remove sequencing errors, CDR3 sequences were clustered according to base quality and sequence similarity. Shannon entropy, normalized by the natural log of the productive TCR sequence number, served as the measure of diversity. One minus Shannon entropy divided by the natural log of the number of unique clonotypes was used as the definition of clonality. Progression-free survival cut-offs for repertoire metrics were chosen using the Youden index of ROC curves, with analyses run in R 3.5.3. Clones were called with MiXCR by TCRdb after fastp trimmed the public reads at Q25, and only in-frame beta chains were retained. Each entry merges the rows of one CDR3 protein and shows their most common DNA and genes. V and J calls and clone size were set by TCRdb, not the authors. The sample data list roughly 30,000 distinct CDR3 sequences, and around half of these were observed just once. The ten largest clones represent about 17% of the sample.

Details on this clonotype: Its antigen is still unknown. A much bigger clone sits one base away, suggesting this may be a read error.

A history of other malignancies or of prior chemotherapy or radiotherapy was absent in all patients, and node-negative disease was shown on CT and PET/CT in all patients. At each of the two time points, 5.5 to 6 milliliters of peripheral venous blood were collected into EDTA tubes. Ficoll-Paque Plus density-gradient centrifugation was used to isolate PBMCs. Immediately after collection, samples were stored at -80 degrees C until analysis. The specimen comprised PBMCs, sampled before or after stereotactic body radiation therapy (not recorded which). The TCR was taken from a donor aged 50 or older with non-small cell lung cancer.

At the DNA level, the sequence is TGTGCCACCAGGACCACAGGGGGGAACACTGAAGCTTTCTTT. It translates to CATRTTGGNTEAFF. This receptor chain uses TRBV24-1 and TRBJ1-1; a stretch of 8 junction bases matches TRBD1. According to the germline V gene, CDR1 reads KGHDR and CDR2 reads SFDVKD. The junction shows trimming of 7 bases on V and 1 base on J, and the gene matches do not reach 4 bases of it. Its CDR3 holds 14 amino acids, cysteine through phenylalanine. CDR3 DNA is the only sequence kept; it has 42 bases, read in frame from the first base.